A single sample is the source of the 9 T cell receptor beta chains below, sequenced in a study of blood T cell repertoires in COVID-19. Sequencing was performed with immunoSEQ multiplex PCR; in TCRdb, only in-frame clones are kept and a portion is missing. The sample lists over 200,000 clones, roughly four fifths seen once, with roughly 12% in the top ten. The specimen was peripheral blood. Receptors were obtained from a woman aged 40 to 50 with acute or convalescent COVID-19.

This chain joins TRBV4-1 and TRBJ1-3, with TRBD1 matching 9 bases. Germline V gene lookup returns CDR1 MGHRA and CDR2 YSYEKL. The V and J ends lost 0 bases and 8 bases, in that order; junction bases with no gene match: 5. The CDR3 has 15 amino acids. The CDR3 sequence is CASSQEGQGGYTIYF. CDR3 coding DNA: TGCGCCAGCAGCCAAGAGGGACAGGGTGGGTACACCATATATTTT.

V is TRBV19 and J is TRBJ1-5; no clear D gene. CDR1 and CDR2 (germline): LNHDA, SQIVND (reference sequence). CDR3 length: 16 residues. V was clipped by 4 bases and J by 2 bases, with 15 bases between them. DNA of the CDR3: TGTGCCAGTAGTACCTTCGCTTCGGGTGGCAATCAGCCCCAGCATTTT. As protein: CASSTFASGGNQPQHF.

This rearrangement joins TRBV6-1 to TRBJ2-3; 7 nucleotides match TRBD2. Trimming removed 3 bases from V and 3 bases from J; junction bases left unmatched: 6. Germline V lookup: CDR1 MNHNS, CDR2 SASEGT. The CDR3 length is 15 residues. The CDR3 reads CASSDRLAVTDTQYF. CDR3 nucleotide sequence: TGTGCCAGCAGTGATAGGCTAGCGGTGACAGATACGCAGTATTTT.

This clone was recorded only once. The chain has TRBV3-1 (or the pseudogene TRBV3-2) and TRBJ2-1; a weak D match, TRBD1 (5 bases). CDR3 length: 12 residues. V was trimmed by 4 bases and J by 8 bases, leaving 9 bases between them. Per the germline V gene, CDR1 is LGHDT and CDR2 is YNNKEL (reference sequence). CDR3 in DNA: TGTGCCAGCAGCCTCGAAGGGGATGAGCAGTTCTTC. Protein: CASSLEGDEQFF.

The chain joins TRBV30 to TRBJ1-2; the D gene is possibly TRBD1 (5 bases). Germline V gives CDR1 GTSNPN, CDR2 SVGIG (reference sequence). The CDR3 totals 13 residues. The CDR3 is CAWSTDTNYGYTF. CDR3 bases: TGTGCATGGTCGACAGATACTAACTATGGCTACACCTTC. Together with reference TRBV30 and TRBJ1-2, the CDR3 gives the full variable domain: SQTIHQWPATLVQPVGSPLSLECTVEGTSNPNLYWYRQAAGRGLQLLFYSVGIGQISSEVPQNLSASRPQDRQFILSSKKLLLSDSGFYLCAWSTDTNYGYTFGSGTRLTVV.

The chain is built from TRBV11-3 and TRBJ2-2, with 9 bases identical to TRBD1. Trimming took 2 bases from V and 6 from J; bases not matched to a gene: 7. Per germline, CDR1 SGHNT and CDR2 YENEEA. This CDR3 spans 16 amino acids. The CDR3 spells CASSLPTGGRAGELFF. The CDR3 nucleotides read TGTGCCAGCAGCTTACCAACAGGGGGCAGGGCCGGGGAGCTGTTTTTT.

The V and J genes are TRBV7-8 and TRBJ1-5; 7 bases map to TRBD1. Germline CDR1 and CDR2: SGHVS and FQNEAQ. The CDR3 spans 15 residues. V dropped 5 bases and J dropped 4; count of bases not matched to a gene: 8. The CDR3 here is CASSRETGINQPQHF. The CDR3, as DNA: TGTGCCAGCAGCAGGGAGACAGGGATAAATCAGCCCCAGCATTTT.

This chain's CDR3 is CASRGGQVLFGYTF. As DNA, the CDR3 is TGTGCCAGTAGAGGGGGACAGGTATTATTTGGCTACACCTTC. J is TRBJ1-2 and V is TRBV19; 8 bases are shared with TRBD1. Germline trimming cut 6 bases from V and 7 bases from J; bases unmatched to any gene: 10. The CDR3 has 14 amino acids. CDR1 is LNHDA and CDR2 is SQIVND in the germline V gene (reference sequence).

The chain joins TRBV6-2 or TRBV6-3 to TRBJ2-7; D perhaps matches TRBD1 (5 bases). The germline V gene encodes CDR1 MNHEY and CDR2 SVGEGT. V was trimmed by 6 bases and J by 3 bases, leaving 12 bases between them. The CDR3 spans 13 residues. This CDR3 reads CASSPKGNYEQYF. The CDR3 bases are TGTGCCAGCAGCCCCAAGGGGAACTACGAGCAGTACTTC.